The present T cell receptor beta chain was sequenced within a study of Ad26.COV2.S vaccination and SARS-CoV-2 variants. At the level of the study: Once, or twice with 56 days between doses, Ad26.COV2.S was given intramuscularly.

The CDR3 totals 12 residues. The germline V and J ends were trimmed by 1 base and 16 bases, with 12 bases remaining between them. The germline V gene encodes CDR1 SGHDT and CDR2 YYEEEE. Treatment reported: some 20 received Ad26.COV2.S at low or high dose, single or two shots; about 5 received placebo; per-sample allocation not given. The samples were gathered on day 63 after the first injection of vaccine or placebo. Expression of Wuhan-strain SARS-CoV-2 spike came from the Ad26 vector that formed the vaccine. The table came from immunoSEQ multiplex PCR; TCRdb's copy has only in-frame clones and leaves some out. The sample records over 400,000 clones, 92% being singletons.

The V and J genes are TRBV5-6 and TRBJ1-6; no definite D call. This material consisted of peripheral blood, taken in a trial of Ad26.COV2.S vaccine versus placebo. This TCR came from a person aged 18-65 years who received the Ad26.COV2.S COVID-19 vaccine or a placebo. CDR3 residues: CASSLWAGALHF. CDR3 sequence (DNA): TGTGCCAGCAGCTTGTGGGCGGGAGCTCTCCACTTT.